Each of the 22 T cell receptor beta chains below was sequenced from the same sample in a study of blood T cell repertoires in COVID-19. Clones were sequenced by immunoSEQ multiplex PCR, and TCRdb holds only the in-frame ones, with some missing. The sample lists tens of thousands of clones, roughly nine tenths seen once, with under 3% in the top ten. Sequencing was done on a sample of peripheral blood. These receptors were obtained from a man over 45 with acute or convalescent COVID-19.

The gene calls are TRBV7-2 and TRBJ2-3; the D is unclear. The CDR3 runs to 15 residues. V was shortened by 1 base and J by 6 bases, with 14 bases between the two germline ends. Germline V CDR1 and CDR2: SGHTA, FQGNSA. CDR3: CASSLGTPTLDTQYF. For the CDR3, the DNA is TGTGCCAGCAGCTTAGGTACGCCCACTTTGGATACGCAGTATTTT.

The chain employs TRBV4-3 and TRBJ2-3; TRBD2 matches 10 bases. Germline V lookup: CDR1 LGHNA, CDR2 YSLEER. With V trimmed by 4 bases and J by 4 bases, 11 bases remained unmatched. The CDR3 is 17 amino acids. Here the CDR3 reads CASSLGLAAEGPDTQYF. As DNA, the CDR3 is TGCGCCAGCAGCCTTGGACTAGCGGCCGAGGGCCCAGATACGCAGTATTTT.

The rearrangement joins TRBV21-1 to TRBJ1-1. TRBV21-1 represents a pseudogene. This CDR3 contains 15 residues. For the CDR3, the DNA is TGTGCCAGCAGCAAATTGCGGGCCCCGAACACTGAAGCTTTCTTT. It encodes CASSKLRAPNTEAFF.

V is TRBV10-3 and J is TRBJ2-3; 8 positions match TRBD2. CDR1 is ENHRY, CDR2 SYGVKD, per germline. This CDR3 region has 14 residues. After removal of 5 bases from V and 3 bases from J, the junction contained 4 bases not matched to a gene. The CDR3 is CAISLTSETDTQYF. The DNA of the CDR3 is TGTGCCATCAGTCTGACTAGCGAGACAGATACGCAGTATTTT.

The DNA of the CDR3 is TGTGCCAGCAGTACAGGGACTAGCGGGAGGTGGAGGGAGCAGTTCTTC. This translates into CASSTGTSGRWREQFF. This chain connects TRBV6-2 or TRBV6-3 to TRBJ2-1, with 15 bases identical to TRBD2. The germline V gene has CDR1 MNHEY and CDR2 SVGEGT. The CDR3 sequence is 16 residues long. After removal of 5 bases from V and 10 bases from J, the junction contained 9 bases not matched to a gene.

The rearrangement joins TRBV5-4 to TRBJ1-2, with a tentative D call TRBD1 (5 bases). V was trimmed by 2 bases and J by 4 bases, leaving 9 bases between them. Germline assignment: CDR1 SGHNT and CDR2 YYREEE (reference sequence). The CDR3 is 13 residues long. CDR3 protein: CASSFWGSYGYTF. In nucleotides, the CDR3 is TGTGCCAGCAGCTTCTGGGGCAGCTATGGCTACACCTTC.

J is TRBJ1-2 and V is TRBV13, with D unclear. Trimming stripped 4 bases from V and 3 bases from J, with 15 bases between. The CDR3 consists of 15 residues. The V gene's germline CDR1 is PRHDT and CDR2 FYEKMQ (reference sequence). CDR3 loop: CASSSDQRIYYGYTF. The CDR3 DNA reads as TGTGCCAGCAGCTCTGATCAGCGAATTTACTATGGCTACACCTTC.

This CDR3 reads CASSPKMGSNEQFF. DNA of the CDR3: TGTGCCAGCTCACCGAAAATGGGCAGCAATGAGCAGTTCTTC. The chain combines TRBV18 with TRBJ2-1; D is uncertain. V shed 3 bases and J shed 6 bases, with 12 bases lying between them. CDR1 and CDR2 from the germline V gene are KGHSH and LQKENI. The CDR3 is 14 amino acids.

This chain links TRBV4-1 with TRBJ2-1; TRBD1 might be the D (6 bases). CDR3 length: 16 amino acids. The germline gives CDR1 MGHRA, CDR2 YSYEKL. The V and J ends lost 0 bases and 1 base respectively, with 10 bases between them. CDR3 sequence reads: CASSQEGAFSYNEQFF. The DNA of the CDR3 is TGCGCCAGCAGCCAAGAGGGGGCTTTTTCCTACAATGAGCAGTTCTTC.

This clone came up once. This sequence joins TRBV4-2 and TRBJ1-1, with 8 bases matching TRBD1. Germline-derived CDR1 and CDR2 are LGHNA and YNFKEQ. V lost 1 base to trimming and J lost 1 base; unmatched junction nucleotides: 2. The CDR3 totals 15 residues. The CDR3 protein is CASSQAGQGNTEAFF. CDR3 sequence (DNA): TGTGCCAGCAGCCAAGCCGGACAGGGGAACACTGAAGCTTTCTTT.

The chain recombines TRBV28 with TRBJ1-2; D is uncertain. This CDR3 has 12 residues. Per the germline V gene, CDR1 is MDHEN and CDR2 is SYDVKM. V was clipped by 3 bases and J by 5 bases, with 7 bases between them. CDR3 sequence (DNA): TGTGCCAGCAGTTTGGGAGGGTATGGCTACACCTTC. Protein: CASSLGGYGYTF.

The chain combines TRBV7-9 with TRBJ1-1, with D perhaps matching TRBD1 (5 bases). The CDR3 sequence is 13 residues long. Germline V gene sequence: CDR1 SEHNR, CDR2 FQNEAQ (reference sequence). V gave up 7 bases and J gave up 0 bases, with 9 bases separating them. The CDR3 protein is CASTVGVNTEAFF. The CDR3 bases are TGTGCCAGCACCGTAGGGGTGAACACTGAAGCTTTCTTT.

The chain employs TRBV6-2 or TRBV6-3 and TRBJ1-6; D not certain. With 2 bases removed from V and 4 bases from J, the gap between germline ends came to 3 bases. The CDR3 runs to 13 residues. Germline CDR1 and CDR2: MNHEY and SVGEGT. The CDR3 nucleotides are TGTGCCAGCAGTTACGAGTATAATTCACCCCTCCACTTT. Its translation is CASSYEYNSPLHF.

The rearrangement uses TRBV10-3 and TRBJ2-5; D call uncertain. Germline V gene lookup returns CDR1 ENHRY and CDR2 SYGVKD. Deletions cut 2 bases from V and 9 bases from J, with 19 bases between. This CDR3 has 15 residues. CDR3 in DNA: TGTGCCATCAGTGAGCAAAAAGCGACTGGAGTTGCCCAGTACTTC. Translation gives CAISEQKATGVAQYF.

The rearrangement links TRBV29-1 to TRBJ1-1; possible D gene TRBD1, 6 bases. Trimming left V 6 bases short and J 4 bases short, with 21 bases between. There are 15 residues in the CDR3. Germline assignment: CDR1 SQVTM and CDR2 ANQGSEA. The CDR3: CSVPGPGQLGTEAFF. The CDR3 region has the DNA TGCAGCGTCCCTGGGCCCGGACAGCTAGGCACTGAAGCTTTCTTT.

Here the CDR3 DNA reads TGCAGCTTCAGGACAGGGTCGCGAGTCTATGGCTACACCTTC. Its protein product is CSFRTGSRVYGYTF. This rearrangement joins TRBV29-1 to TRBJ1-2, with 8 bases aligning to TRBD1. The CDR3 spans 14 residues. The V gene end was trimmed by 8 bases and the J gene end by 4 bases; junction bases not matched to a gene: 12. Looked up from germline, CDR1 is SQVTM and CDR2 is ANQGSEA.

The gene calls are TRBV24-1 and TRBJ2-2, with 11 bases identical to TRBD1. Germline V lookup: CDR1 KGHDR, CDR2 SFDVKD. V lost 1 base, J lost 6 bases, and 6 bases stayed unmatched. The CDR3 consists of 17 residues. The CDR3 region is CATSDFGTGGDAGELFF. Here the CDR3 DNA reads TGTGCCACCAGTGATTTTGGGACAGGGGGTGACGCCGGGGAGCTGTTTTTT.

The chain is built from TRBV18 and TRBJ2-6; 8 bases match TRBD2. V trimming: 4 bases; J trimming: 3 bases; junction bases outside the gene matches: 5. Germline loops: CDR1 KGHSH, CDR2 LQKENI. The CDR3 spans 16 residues. CDR3 protein: CASSRTSSGGANVLTF. CDR3 DNA sequence: TGTGCCAGCTCACGGACTAGCTCGGGTGGGGCCAACGTCCTGACTTTC.

The V and J genes are TRBV18 and TRBJ2-5, with D possibly matching TRBD1 (5 bases). This CDR3 comprises 15 residues. The V and J ends lost 3 bases and 0 bases respectively, with 11 bases between them. Germline assignment: CDR1 KGHSH and CDR2 LQKENI. CDR3 bases: TGTGCCAGCTCACCGCAGGGAAGGAACCAAGAGACCCAGTACTTC. Translated: CASSPQGRNQETQYF. Using reference TRBV18 and TRBJ2-5 for the parts outside the CDR3, the full variable domain is NAGVMQNPRHLVRRRGQEARLRCSPMKGHSHVYWYRQLPEEGLKFMVYLQKENIIDESGMPKERFSAEFPKEGPSILRIQQVVRGDSAAYFCASSPQGRNQETQYFGPGTRLLVL.

This clone was counted only a few times. The chain carries TRBV2 and TRBJ1-4; D might be TRBD1 (6 bases). The V gene's germline CDR1 is SNHLY and CDR2 FYNNEI. The CDR3 totals 12 residues. V was cut by 4 bases and J by 11 bases, with 11 bases left in between. The CDR3 DNA sequence: TGTGCCAGCAGTGCTGACAGGAGGAAACTGTTTTTT. Its translation: CASSADRRKLFF.

V and J are TRBV6-2 or TRBV6-3 and TRBJ2-4; D is unresolved. The CDR3 loop spans 12 amino acids. V was trimmed by 4 bases and J by 4 bases, leaving 5 bases between them. Germline assignment: CDR1 MNHEY and CDR2 SVGEGT. The CDR3 protein is CASSFSKNIQYF. CDR3 in DNA: TGTGCCAGCAGTTTCAGTAAAAACATTCAGTACTTC.

The V gene is TRBV6-5, the J gene TRBJ2-5; 13 nucleotides agree with TRBD2. The CDR3 spans 14 residues. Germline CDR1 reads MNHEY; CDR2 reads SVGAGI. With 10 bases clipped from V and 5 bases from J, the junction kept 7 bases outside the gene matches. This chain's CDR3 is CATKLAGGPETQYF. The CDR3 region has the DNA TGTGCCACCAAACTAGCGGGAGGGCCTGAGACCCAGTACTTC.